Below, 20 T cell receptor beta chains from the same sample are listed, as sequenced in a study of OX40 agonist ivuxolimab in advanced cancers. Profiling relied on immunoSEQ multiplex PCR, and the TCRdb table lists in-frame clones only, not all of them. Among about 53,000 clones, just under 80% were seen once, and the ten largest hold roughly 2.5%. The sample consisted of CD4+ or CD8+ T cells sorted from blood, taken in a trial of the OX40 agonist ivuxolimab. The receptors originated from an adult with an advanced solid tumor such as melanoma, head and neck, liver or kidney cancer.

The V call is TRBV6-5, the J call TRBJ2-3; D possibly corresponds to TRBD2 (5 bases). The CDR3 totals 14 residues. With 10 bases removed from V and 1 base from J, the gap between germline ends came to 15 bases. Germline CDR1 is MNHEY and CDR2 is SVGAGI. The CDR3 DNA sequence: TGTGCCACCCGCGGGCAGGCCCGCACAGATACGCAGTATTTT. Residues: CATRGQARTDTQYF.

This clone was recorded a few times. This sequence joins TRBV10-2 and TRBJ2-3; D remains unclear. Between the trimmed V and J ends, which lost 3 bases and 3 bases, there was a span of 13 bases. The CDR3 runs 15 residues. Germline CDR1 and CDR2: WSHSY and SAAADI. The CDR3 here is CASSDAKWATDTQYF. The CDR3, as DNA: TGCGCCAGCAGTGACGCGAAATGGGCAACAGATACGCAGTATTTT.

The CDR3 DNA follows: TGCAGCGTTGAAGATCCAACAAGGGGAACAGATACGCAGTATTTT. Translating it yields CSVEDPTRGTDTQYF. The V and J genes are TRBV29-1 and TRBJ2-3; possible D gene TRBD1, 5 bases. Germline CDR1 reads SQVTM; CDR2 reads ANQGSEA. The CDR3 runs to 15 residues. V dropped 0 bases and J dropped 3 bases, with 13 bases sitting between them.

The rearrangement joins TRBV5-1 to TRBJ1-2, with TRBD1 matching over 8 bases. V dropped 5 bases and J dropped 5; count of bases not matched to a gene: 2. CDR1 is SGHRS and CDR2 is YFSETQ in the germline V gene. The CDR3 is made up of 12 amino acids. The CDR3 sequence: CASRGDRYGYTF. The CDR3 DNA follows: TGCGCCAGCAGGGGGGACAGGTATGGCTACACCTTC.

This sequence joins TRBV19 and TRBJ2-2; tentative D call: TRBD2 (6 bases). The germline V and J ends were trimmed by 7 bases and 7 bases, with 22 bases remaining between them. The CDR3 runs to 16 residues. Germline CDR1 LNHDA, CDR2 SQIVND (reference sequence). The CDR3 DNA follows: TGTGCCAGTACCAGACCCCTTAGCGGTAGGCTCGGGGAGCTGTTTTTT. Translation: CASTRPLSGRLGELFF.

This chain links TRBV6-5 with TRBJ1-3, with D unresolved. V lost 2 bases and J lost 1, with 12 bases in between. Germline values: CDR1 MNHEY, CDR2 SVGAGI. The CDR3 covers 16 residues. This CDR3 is CASSYKPFKSGNTIYF. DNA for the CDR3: TGTGCCAGCAGTTACAAGCCGTTTAAATCTGGAAACACCATATATTTT.

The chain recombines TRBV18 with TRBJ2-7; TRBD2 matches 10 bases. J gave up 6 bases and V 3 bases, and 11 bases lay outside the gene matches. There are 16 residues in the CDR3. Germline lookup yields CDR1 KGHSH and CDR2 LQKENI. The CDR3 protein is CASSPVPASGSIEQYF. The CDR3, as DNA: TGTGCCAGCTCACCGGTTCCGGCTAGCGGGAGTATCGAGCAGTACTTC.

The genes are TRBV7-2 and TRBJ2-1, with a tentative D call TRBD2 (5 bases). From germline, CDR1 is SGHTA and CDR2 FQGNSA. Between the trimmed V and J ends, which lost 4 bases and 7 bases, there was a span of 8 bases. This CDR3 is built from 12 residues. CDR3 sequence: CASSSVANEQFF. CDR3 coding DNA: TGTGCCAGCAGCTCCGTAGCGAATGAGCAGTTCTTC. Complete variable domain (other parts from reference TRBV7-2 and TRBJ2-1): GAGVSQSPSNKVTEKGKDVELRCDPISGHTALYWYRQSLGQGLEFLIYFQGNSAPDKSGLPSDRFSAERTGGSVSTLTIQRTQQEDSAVYLCASSSVANEQFFGPGTRLTVL.

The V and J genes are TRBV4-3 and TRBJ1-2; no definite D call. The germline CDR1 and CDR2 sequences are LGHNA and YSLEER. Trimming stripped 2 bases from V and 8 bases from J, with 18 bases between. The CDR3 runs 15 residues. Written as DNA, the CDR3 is TGCGCCAGCAGCCAATCAGGTCCGGGGTCAGGCGGCTACACCTTC. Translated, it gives CASSQSGPGSGGYTF.

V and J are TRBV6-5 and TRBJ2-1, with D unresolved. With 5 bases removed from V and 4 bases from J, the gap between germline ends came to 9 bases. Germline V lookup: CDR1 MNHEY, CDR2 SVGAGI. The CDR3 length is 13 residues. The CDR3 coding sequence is TGTGCCAGCAGTCCGACCCTTTACAATGAGCAGTTCTTC. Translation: CASSPTLYNEQFF.

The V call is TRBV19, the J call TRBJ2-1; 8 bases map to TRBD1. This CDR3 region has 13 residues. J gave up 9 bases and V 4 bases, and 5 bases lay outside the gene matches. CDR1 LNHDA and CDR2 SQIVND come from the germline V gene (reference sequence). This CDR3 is CASSNQGALEQFF. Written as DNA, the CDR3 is TGTGCCAGTAGTAACCAGGGGGCACTTGAGCAGTTCTTC.

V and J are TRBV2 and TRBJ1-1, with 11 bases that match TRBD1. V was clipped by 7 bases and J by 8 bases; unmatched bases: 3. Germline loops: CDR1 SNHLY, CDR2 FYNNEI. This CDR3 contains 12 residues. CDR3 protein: CASNGDRGEAFF. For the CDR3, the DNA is TGTGCCAGCAACGGGGACAGGGGGGAAGCTTTCTTT.

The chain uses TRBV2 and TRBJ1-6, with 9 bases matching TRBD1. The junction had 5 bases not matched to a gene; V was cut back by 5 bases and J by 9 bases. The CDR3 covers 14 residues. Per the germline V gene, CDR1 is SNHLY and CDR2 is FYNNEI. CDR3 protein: CASSLGQGGSPLHF. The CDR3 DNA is TGTGCCAGCAGTTTGGGACAGGGCGGTTCACCCCTCCACTTT.

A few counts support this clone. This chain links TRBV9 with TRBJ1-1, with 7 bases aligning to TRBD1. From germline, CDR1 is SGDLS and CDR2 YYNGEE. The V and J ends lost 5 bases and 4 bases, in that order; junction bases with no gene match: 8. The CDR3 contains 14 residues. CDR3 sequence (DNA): TGTGCCAGCAGGGAGCTGGCAGGGGGCACTGAAGCTTTCTTT. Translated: CASRELAGGTEAFF.

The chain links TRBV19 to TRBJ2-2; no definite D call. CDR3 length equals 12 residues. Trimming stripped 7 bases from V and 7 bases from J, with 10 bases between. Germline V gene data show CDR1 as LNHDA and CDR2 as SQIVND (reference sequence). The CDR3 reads CASIEENGELFF. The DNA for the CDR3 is TGTGCCAGTATTGAAGAGAACGGGGAGCTGTTTTTT.

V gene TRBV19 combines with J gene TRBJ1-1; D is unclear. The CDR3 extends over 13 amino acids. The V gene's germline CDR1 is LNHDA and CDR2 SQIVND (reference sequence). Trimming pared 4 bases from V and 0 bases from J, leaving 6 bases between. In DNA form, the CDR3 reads TGTGCCAGTAGTACCTGGATGAACACTGAAGCTTTCTTT. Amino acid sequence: CASSTWMNTEAFF.

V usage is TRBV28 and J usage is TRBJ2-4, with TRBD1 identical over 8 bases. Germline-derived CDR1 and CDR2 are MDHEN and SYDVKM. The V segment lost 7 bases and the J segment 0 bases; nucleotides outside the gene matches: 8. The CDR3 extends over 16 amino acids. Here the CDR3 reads CASTMTGVVAKNIQYF. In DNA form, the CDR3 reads TGTGCCAGCACCATGACAGGGGTTGTAGCCAAAAACATTCAGTACTTC.

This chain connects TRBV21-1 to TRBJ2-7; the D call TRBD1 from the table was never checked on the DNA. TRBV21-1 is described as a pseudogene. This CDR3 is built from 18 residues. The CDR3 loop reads CASSKYRIAGESSYEQYF. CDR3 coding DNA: TGTGCCAGCAGCAAATACAGGATAGCTGGCGAAAGCTCCTACGAGCAGTACTTC.

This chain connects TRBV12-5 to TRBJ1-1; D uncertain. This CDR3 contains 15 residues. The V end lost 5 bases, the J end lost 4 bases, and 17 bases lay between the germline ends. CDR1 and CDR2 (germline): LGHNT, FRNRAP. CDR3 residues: CASGPAWAFPTEAFF. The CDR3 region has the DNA TGTGCTAGTGGTCCCGCCTGGGCCTTCCCCACTGAAGCTTTCTTT.

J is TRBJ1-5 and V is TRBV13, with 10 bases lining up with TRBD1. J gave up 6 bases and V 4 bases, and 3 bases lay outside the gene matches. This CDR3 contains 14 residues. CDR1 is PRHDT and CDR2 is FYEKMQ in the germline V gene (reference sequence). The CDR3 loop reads CASSSGTGVQPQHF. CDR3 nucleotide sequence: TGTGCCAGCAGCTCAGGGACAGGGGTTCAGCCCCAGCATTTT.